The 16 T cell receptor beta chains below were found in one sample sequenced in a study of T-cell reconstitution after alpha-beta-depleted transplantation in children. Molecular barcoding with unique molecular identifiers was used for the TCRbeta library. TCRdb processed the PCR reads anew with MiXCR; each CDR3 protein has one entry. The sample consists of 200,000 or so distinct CDR3 sequences, roughly 6.3% of them appearing once. Sample: PBMCs, taken before TCRalphabeta/CD19-depleted stem cell transplant. These receptors all come from a girl in the first two years of life with combined immunodeficiency, due to receive a stem cell transplant.

This clonotype was counted ten times or more. The V and J genes are TRBV28 and TRBJ2-2, with a possible D match to TRBD2 (5 bases). Germline CDR1 is MDHEN and CDR2 is SYDVKM. The CDR3 runs 15 residues. V lost 7 bases to trimming and J lost 0 bases, with 12 bases between them. The CDR3 region is CASIGGGPNTGELFF. CDR3 DNA: TGTGCCAGCATTGGAGGCGGGCCGAACACCGGGGAGCTGTTTTTT. Combining the CDR3 with reference TRBV28 and TRBJ2-2 gives the whole variable domain DVKVTQSSRYLVKRTGEKVFLECVQDMDHENMFWYRQDPGLGLRLIYFSYDVKMKEKGDIPEGYSVSREKKERFSLILESASTNQTSMYLCASIGGGPNTGELFFGEGSRLTVL.

This clonotype was recorded at least ten times. The chain joins TRBV28 to TRBJ2-3; D is undetermined. The CDR3 runs 12 residues. From germline, CDR1 is MDHEN and CDR2 SYDVKM. V was shortened by 6 bases and J by 4 bases, with 8 bases between the two germline ends. The DNA for the CDR3 is TGTGCCAGCAGCTCACTGGCAGATACGCAGTATTTT. Its protein product is CASSSLADTQYF.

This clonotype was detected ten times or more. V gene TRBV4-1 combines with J gene TRBJ2-7; 7 bases are a match to TRBD1. The CDR3 spans 14 residues. The germline CDR1 and CDR2 sequences are MGHRA and YSYEKL. Losses at the gene ends were 4 bases for V and 4 bases for J; bases not matched to a gene: 7. CDR3 sequence (DNA): TGCGCCAGCAGCCCTTGGGACAGTACTTACGAGCAGTACTTC. Its translation is CASSPWDSTYEQYF.

Ten or more counts support this clonotype. V gene TRBV12-3 or TRBV12-4 combines with J gene TRBJ2-7; 7 bases line up with TRBD1. This CDR3 comprises 13 residues. Unmatched junction bases numbered 3, after V lost 5 bases and J lost 2 bases. CDR3 sequence (DNA): TGTGCCAGCAGTGCGACAGGGACCTACGAGCAGTACTTC. It specifies CASSATGTYEQYF.

This clonotype was recorded at least ten times. V gene TRBV20-1 combines with J gene TRBJ1-1; no definite D call. The V end was cut by 0 bases, the J end by 0 bases, with 11 bases between. This CDR3 spans 15 amino acids. The V gene's germline CDR1 is DFQATT and CDR2 SNEGSKA (reference sequence). CDR3 DNA sequence: TGCAGTGCTAGAGATCTAGGGTCGTTGAACACTGAAGCTTTCTTT. Translated: CSARDLGSLNTEAFF.

This clonotype was seen ten or more times. V usage is TRBV7-8 and J usage is TRBJ2-2; no clear D. Germline V lookup: CDR1 SGHVS, CDR2 FQNEAQ. The CDR3 is 13 residues long. Trimming took 1 base from V and 9 from J, leaving 9 bases between them. The CDR3 DNA sequence: TGTGCCAGCAGCTTAGTAGGCAACCGGGAGCTGTTTTTT. Its translation: CASSLVGNRELFF.

This clonotype appeared many times. The chain couples TRBV12-3 or TRBV12-4 to TRBJ2-7; D might be TRBD2 (6 bases). With 4 bases removed from V and 0 bases from J, the gap between germline ends came to 16 bases. The CDR3 is 16 residues long. CDR3 nucleotide sequence: TGTGCCAGCAGTTCGTTGGGTTGGGACTTCTCCTACGAGCAGTACTTC. It translates to CASSSLGWDFSYEQYF.

The rearrangement joins TRBV7-2 to TRBJ2-7; TRBD2 matches 7 bases. CDR3 length: 14 amino acids. Per germline, CDR1 SGHTA and CDR2 FQGNSA. V lost 8 bases to trimming and J lost 12 bases; unmatched junction nucleotides: 19. The CDR3 sequence is CASGPNGGSGGWYF. Here the CDR3 DNA reads TGTGCCAGCGGCCCTAACGGGGGGTCCGGGGGTTGGTACTTC. The full variable domain, its missing parts supplied by reference TRBV7-2 and TRBJ2-7, is GAGVSQSPSNKVTEKGKDVELRCDPISGHTALYWYRQSLGQGLEFLIYFQGNSAPDKSGLPSDRFSAERTGGSVSTLTIQRTQQEDSAVYLCASGPNGGSGGWYFGPGTRLTVT.

This clonotype was seen a few times. V and J are TRBV28 and TRBJ2-1; the D is unclear. The CDR3 runs 17 residues. V shed 10 bases and J shed 3 bases, with 25 bases lying between them. Per germline, CDR1 MDHEN and CDR2 SYDVKM. The CDR3 is CATSPLIAVLNYNEQFF. The CDR3 DNA reads TGTGCCACCTCTCCCCTAATAGCTGTCTTAAACTACAATGAGCAGTTCTTC.

Ten or more counts support this clonotype. The chain carries TRBV12-3 or TRBV12-4 and TRBJ2-1; 8 positions agree with TRBD1. This CDR3 spans 16 amino acids. V shed 2 bases and J 6 bases; nucleotides not matched to a gene: 9. The CDR3 protein is CASSLPWTGSVNEQFF. In DNA, the CDR3 is TGTGCCAGCAGTTTACCCTGGACAGGGTCTGTCAATGAGCAGTTCTTC.

This clonotype was seen at least ten times. This chain joins TRBV6-5 and TRBJ2-2, with TRBD2 matching over 8 bases. J lost 5 bases, V lost 4 bases, and 3 bases had no gene match. Germline CDR1 reads MNHEY; CDR2 reads SVGAGI. This CDR3 has 14 amino acids. In DNA, the CDR3 is TGTGCCAGCAGTTGGACTAGCAGTACCGGGGAGCTGTTTTTT. Its protein is CASSWTSSTGELFF.

The CDR3 sequence: CAIASRTSGLDEQFF. CDR3 coding DNA: TGCGCCATCGCCTCCAGGACTAGCGGGTTGGATGAGCAGTTCTTC. V and J are TRBV4-1 and TRBJ2-1; 11 bases align to TRBD2. With V trimmed by 10 bases and J by 8 bases, 13 bases remained unmatched. Germline V gene lookup returns CDR1 MGHRA and CDR2 YSYEKL. This CDR3 has 15 amino acids.

The sample holds many counts of this clonotype. The V call is TRBV28, the J call TRBJ2-7; D remains unclear. Germline V gene data show CDR1 as MDHEN and CDR2 as SYDVKM. Between the trimmed V and J ends, which lost 7 bases and 1 base, there was a span of 11 bases. The CDR3 is 13 residues long. The CDR3 here is CASTPTGSYEQYF. The CDR3 bases are TGTGCCAGCACCCCGACTGGATCCTACGAGCAGTACTTC. Filled out from reference TRBV28 and TRBJ2-7, the complete variable domain reads DVKVTQSSRYLVKRTGEKVFLECVQDMDHENMFWYRQDPGLGLRLIYFSYDVKMKEKGDIPEGYSVSREKKERFSLILESASTNQTSMYLCASTPTGSYEQYFGPGTRLTVT.

This clonotype was detected ten times or more. This rearrangement joins TRBV12-3 or TRBV12-4 to TRBJ2-5, with 10 bases aligning to TRBD1. The CDR3 runs 17 residues. Unmatched junction bases numbered 4, after V lost 0 bases and J lost 0 bases. In DNA, the CDR3 is TGTGCCAGCAGTTTAGCTGCGGACAGGGGGTACCAAGAGACCCAGTACTTC. Protein sequence: CASSLAADRGYQETQYF.

This clonotype was counted ten times or more. The rearrangement links TRBV4-2 to TRBJ1-1; TRBD1 matches at 7 bases. CDR1 is LGHNA and CDR2 is YNFKEQ in the germline V gene. V trimming: 1 base; J trimming: 5 bases; junction bases outside the gene matches: 1. The CDR3 consists of 13 residues. CDR3 nucleotide sequence: TGTGCCAGCAGCCAAGTCAGGGGGACTGAAGCTTTCTTT. This codes for CASSQVRGTEAFF.

This clonotype showed up many times. V is TRBV24-1 and J is TRBJ2-6; a possible D gene is TRBD1 (6 bases). Germline-derived CDR1 and CDR2 are KGHDR and SFDVKD. V was cut by 4 bases and J by 0 bases, with 15 bases left in between. CDR3 length: 18 residues. In DNA, the CDR3 is TGTGCCACCAGTGAGTTCCCCCGGGACACCTCTGGGGCCAACGTCCTGACTTTC. Protein product: CATSEFPRDTSGANVLTF.